These T cell receptor beta chains were read from a single sample in a study of Ad26.COV2.S vaccination and SARS-CoV-2 variants. Generated by immunoSEQ multiplex PCR, the TCRdb table keeps only in-frame clones and is missing some. The data show approximately 340,000 clones, around 84% seen once. The source was peripheral blood, collected in a trial of Ad26.COV2.S vaccine versus placebo. The receptors were sampled from a person aged 18-65 years who received the Ad26.COV2.S COVID-19 vaccine or a placebo. The CDR3 runs from the conserved cysteine through the conserved F or W. D genes are given only for firm matches. Rows may omit the clone size; those that give it use once, few, many or a size class.

CDR3 protein,CDR3 DNA,D gene,clone size,V gene,J gene
CASSLSPSSGNTIYF,TGCGCCAGCAGCTTATCCCCCTCCTCTGGAAACACCATATATTTT,.,.,TRBV5-1,TRBJ1-3
CASSSGVGQENYGYTF,TGCGCCAGCAGCTCTGGGGTCGGACAGGAAAACTATGGCTACACCTTC,TRBD1,.,TRBV5-1,TRBJ1-2
CASSSESTDTQYF,TGTGCCAGCAGCTCCGAATCCACAGATACGCAGTATTTT,.,.,TRBV12-3/TRBV12-4,TRBJ2-3
CASQEGLHQPQHF,TGTGCCAGCCAGGAGGGGCTCCACCAGCCCCAGCATTTT,.,few,TRBV6-5,TRBJ1-5
CAWIRWEGRETGELFF,TGTGCCTGGATCCGGTGGGAGGGCCGGGAAACCGGGGAGCTGTTTTTT,TRBD2,few,TRBV30,TRBJ2-2
CASSGLVTGPGELFF,TGTGCCAGCAGCGGCCTCGTGACGGGACCCGGGGAGCTGTTTTTT,.,.,TRBV9,TRBJ2-2
CASSIARSGGRQPQHF,TGTGCCAGTAGTATAGCCCGGTCGGGGGGGAGGCAGCCCCAGCATTTT,.,.,TRBV19,TRBJ1-5
CSVKRGRAYEQYF,TGCAGCGTTAAGAGGGGGCGCGCCTACGAGCAGTACTTC,TRBD1,.,TRBV29-1,TRBJ2-7
CASSSQGFQETQYF,TGTGCCAGCAGTTCCCAGGGGTTCCAAGAGACCCAGTACTTC,.,.,TRBV28,TRBJ2-5
CASSPPGGYNTGELFF,TGTGCCAGCTCACCACCGGGAGGATATAACACCGGGGAGCTGTTTTTT,.,.,TRBV18,TRBJ2-2
CASSIGDQAYTEAFF,TGTGCCAGTAGTATAGGGGACCAGGCGTACACTGAAGCTTTCTTT,.,.,TRBV19,TRBJ1-1
CASSAGLVAYNEQFF,TGTGCCAGCAGCGCGGGACTCGTAGCCTACAATGAGCAGTTCTTC,.,.,TRBV7-2,TRBJ2-1
CATSYASGAQDTQYF,TGTGCCACCAGTTACGCTAGCGGGGCACAGGATACGCAGTATTTT,TRBD2,.,TRBV24-1,TRBJ2-3
CASSSGPGGGYGYTF,TGTGCCAGCAGCTCGGGCCCAGGGGGCGGCTATGGCTACACCTTC,TRBD1,.,TRBV7-8,TRBJ1-2
CASSTRTSGHYEQYF,TGTGCCAGCAGCACTCGGACTAGCGGGCATTACGAGCAGTACTTC,TRBD2,.,TRBV7-2,TRBJ2-7
CASSISDIYGYTF,TGTGCCAGTAGTATCTCGGACATCTACGGCTACACCTTC,.,.,TRBV19,TRBJ1-2
CASSVSGDNQPQHF,TGTGCCAGCAGCGTATCTGGGGATAATCAGCCCCAGCATTTT,.,.,TRBV9,TRBJ1-5
CASSPRTAGELFF,TGTGCCAGCAGCCCGCGGACAGCCGGGGAGCTGTTTTTT,.,.,TRBV2,TRBJ2-2
CAWLGGAGYGYTF,TGTGCCTGGCTGGGGGGCGCTGGCTATGGCTACACCTTC,.,.,TRBV30,TRBJ1-2
CASSAGTGGGYEQYF,TGTGCCAGCAGTGCGGGAACAGGGGGCGGCTACGAGCAGTACTTC,TRBD1,few,TRBV2,TRBJ2-7
CASSRLLRASNYGYTF,TGTGCCAGCAGTCGCCTCCTAAGGGCATCTAACTATGGCTACACCTTC,.,few,TRBV28,TRBJ1-2
CASRQYTPSNTEAFF,TGCGCCAGCAGACAATATACGCCGTCGAACACTGAAGCTTTCTTT,.,.,TRBV5-1,TRBJ1-1
CASSTSGGAVYEQYF,TGTGCCAGCAGCACTAGCGGAGGGGCCGTCTACGAGCAGTACTTC,TRBD2,.,TRBV7-8,TRBJ2-7
CASSGSWGETQYF,TGCGCCAGCAGCGGATCCTGGGGAGAGACCCAGTACTTC,.,.,TRBV5-1,TRBJ2-5
CASSQVDRASYEQYF,TGCGCCAGCAGCCAAGTTGACAGGGCTTCCTACGAGCAGTACTTC,TRBD1,.,TRBV4-1,TRBJ2-7
CAAREEGLTGELFF,TGTGCCGCCCGGGAGGAGGGGTTGACCGGGGAGCTGTTTTTT,TRBD2,.,TRBV10-3,TRBJ2-2
CASSVDSGGTDTQYF,TGTGCCAGCAGCGTAGATAGCGGGGGCACAGATACGCAGTATTTT,TRBD2,.,TRBV9,TRBJ2-3
CASSEEETQYF,TGTGCCAGCAGTGAAGAAGAGACCCAGTACTTC,.,.,TRBV2,TRBJ2-5
CASSAGVGVFYEQYF,TGTGCCAGCAGTGCCGGGGTCGGGGTATTCTACGAGCAGTACTTC,.,once,TRBV27,TRBJ2-7
CASSFPGRARNEQFF,TGTGCCAGCAGTTTCCCCGGGAGGGCCCGTAATGAGCAGTTCTTC,TRBD2,.,TRBV28,TRBJ2-1
CASSEGDGNQETQYF,TGTGCCAGCAGTGAAGGGGACGGAAACCAAGAGACCCAGTACTTC,.,.,TRBV2,TRBJ2-5
CASSEGGQHWVDTQYF,TGTGCCAGCAGTGAAGGGGGCCAACATTGGGTGGATACGCAGTATTTT,.,.,TRBV6-1,TRBJ2-3
CAWSRDRGSYGYTF,TGTGCCTGGAGTCGGGACAGGGGAAGCTATGGCTACACCTTC,TRBD1,few,TRBV30,TRBJ1-2
CASSLGRTDTQYF,TGTGCCAGTAGCCTGGGCCGCACAGATACGCAGTATTTT,.,.,TRBV19,TRBJ2-3
CASSPRNGQGDYEQYF,TGTGCCAGCTCACCACGGAACGGACAGGGGGACTACGAGCAGTACTTC,TRBD1,.,TRBV18,TRBJ2-7
CASSYSRRRTYEQYF,TGTGCCAGCAGTTACAGCCGGAGGCGCACCTACGAGCAGTACTTC,.,.,TRBV6-2/TRBV6-3,TRBJ2-7
CASSLGTGVRSEAFF,TGTGCCAGCAGCTTAGGGACAGGGGTGCGCTCTGAAGCTTTCTTT,TRBD1,.,TRBV7-9,TRBJ1-1
CASSVNQGGLYNEQFF,TGTGCCAGCAGCGTTAATCAAGGGGGACTCTACAATGAGCAGTTCTTC,.,.,TRBV9,TRBJ2-1
CASSYRANYGYTF,TGTGCCAGTAGCTACAGGGCTAACTATGGCTACACCTTC,.,.,TRBV19,TRBJ1-2
CATSEWTGITDTQYF,TGTGCCACCAGTGAATGGACAGGGATAACAGATACGCAGTATTTT,TRBD1,few,TRBV24-1,TRBJ2-3
CASSYTTGMTEAFF,TGTGCCAGCAGTTATACGACAGGGATGACTGAAGCTTTCTTT,TRBD1,.,TRBV6-2/TRBV6-3,TRBJ1-1
CASRPAQSGTGAYEQYF,TGTGCCAGCAGACCTGCTCAATCCGGGACAGGGGCCTACGAGCAGTACTTC,TRBD1,once,TRBV5-4,TRBJ2-7
CASSTGTSTDTQYF,TGTGCCTCCTCGACCGGGACGAGCACAGATACGCAGTATTTT,.,.,TRBV10-3,TRBJ2-3
CASSREKEGYTF,TGTGCCAGCAGCAGGGAAAAGGAAGGCTACACCTTC,.,few,TRBV7-2,TRBJ1-2
CASSPSAGIGNTIYF,TGTGCCAGCAGCCCTTCTGCGGGGATAGGAAACACCATATATTTT,.,once,TRBV5-6,TRBJ1-3
CASSYAGGISGNTIYF,TGTGCCAGCAGTTACGCAGGGGGAATCTCTGGAAACACCATATATTTT,TRBD1,.,TRBV6-5,TRBJ1-3
CATSSHTGLEQFF,TGTGCCACCAGCTCTCATACAGGGTTAGAGCAGTTCTTC,.,.,TRBV15,TRBJ2-1
CASSQAGTGTYEQYF,TGCGCCAGCAGCCAGGCCGGGACAGGCACCTACGAGCAGTACTTC,TRBD1,.,TRBV4-1,TRBJ2-7
CASSVDSGNQPQHF,TGTGCCAGCTCAGTGGACAGCGGTAATCAGCCCCAGCATTTT,.,once,TRBV18,TRBJ1-5
CATSDLVGWPQHF,TGTGCCACCAGTGATTTGGTTGGGTGGCCCCAGCATTTT,.,.,TRBV24-1,TRBJ1-5
CAISEDVNTEAFF,TGTGCCATCAGTGAAGACGTGAACACTGAAGCTTTCTTT,.,once,TRBV10-3,TRBJ1-1
CASSTQGTSSYNEQFF,TGTGCCAGCAGCACGCAGGGGACCAGCTCCTACAATGAGCAGTTCTTC,.,.,TRBV7-8,TRBJ2-1
CASSEGMANYGYTF,TGTGCCAGCAGCGAGGGGATGGCTAACTATGGCTACACCTTC,.,once,TRBV9,TRBJ1-2
CASSLVGELFF,TGTGCCAGCAGCTTAGTGGGGGAGCTGTTTTTT,.,.,TRBV11-2,TRBJ2-2
CASSNQGSGELFF,TGTGCCAGTTCAAACCAGGGAAGCGGGGAGCTGTTTTTT,.,.,TRBV19,TRBJ2-2
CASSNGPGRRSTGELFF,TGTGCCAGCAGTAACGGACCGGGCCGACGGAGCACCGGGGAGCTGTTTTTT,.,.,TRBV7-2,TRBJ2-2
CASKGGTQETQYF,TGTGCCAGCAAAGGCGGCACTCAAGAGACCCAGTACTTC,.,.,TRBV6-5,TRBJ2-5